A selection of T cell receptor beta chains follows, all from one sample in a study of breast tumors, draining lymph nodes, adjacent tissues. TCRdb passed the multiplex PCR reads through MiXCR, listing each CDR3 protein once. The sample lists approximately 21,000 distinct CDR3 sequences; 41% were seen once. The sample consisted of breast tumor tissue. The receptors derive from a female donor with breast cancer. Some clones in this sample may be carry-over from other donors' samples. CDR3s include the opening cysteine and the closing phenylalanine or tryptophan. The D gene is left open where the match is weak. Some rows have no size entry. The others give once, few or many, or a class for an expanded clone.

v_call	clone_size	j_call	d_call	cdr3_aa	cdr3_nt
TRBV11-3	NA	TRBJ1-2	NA	CASTSEGGRNNYGYTF	TGTGCCAGCACCAGTGAGGGGGGGCGAAATAACTATGGCTACACCTTC
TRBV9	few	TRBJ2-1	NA	CASSPRPVPDNEQFF	TGTGCCAGCAGCCCCCGTCCTGTTCCAGACAATGAGCAGTTCTTC
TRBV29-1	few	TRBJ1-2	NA	CSVEWGYYGYTF	TGCAGCGTTGAATGGGGGTACTATGGCTACACCTTC
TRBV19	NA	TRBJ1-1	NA	CASSMRKGMNTEAFF	TGTGCCAGTAGTATGAGGAAGGGGATGAACACTGAAGCTTTCTTT
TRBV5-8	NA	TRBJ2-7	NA	CASSLGAGASGLYEQYF	TGCGCCAGCAGCTTGGGGGCAGGGGCTAGCGGACTCTACGAGCAGTACTTC
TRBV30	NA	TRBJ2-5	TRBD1	CALRGQGETQYF	TGTGCCTTAAGGGGACAGGGCGAGACCCAGTACTTC
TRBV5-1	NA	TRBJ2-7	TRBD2	CASSYHPGTSGRAVNEQYF	TGCGCCAGCAGCTACCACCCAGGGACTAGCGGGAGGGCCGTCAACGAGCAGTACTTC
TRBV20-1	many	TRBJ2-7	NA	CSAASIGEQYF	TGCAGTGCCGCCTCCATAGGAGAGCAGTACTTC
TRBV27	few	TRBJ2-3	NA	CASSFAHLDTQYF	TGTGCCAGCAGTTTCGCCCACCTAGATACGCAGTATTTT
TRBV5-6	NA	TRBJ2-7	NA	CASSLTYLAYEQYF	TGTGCCAGCAGCTTGACTTATCTAGCCTACGAGCAGTACTTC
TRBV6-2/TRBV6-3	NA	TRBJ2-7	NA	CASSYGVGYEQYF	TGTGCCAGCAGTTACGGGGTAGGCTACGAGCAGTACTTC
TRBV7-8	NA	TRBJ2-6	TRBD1	CASSFETGGPGANVLTF	TGTGCCAGCAGCTTTGAGACAGGGGGCCCTGGGGCCAACGTCCTGACTTTC
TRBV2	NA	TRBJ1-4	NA	CASSDRQAINEKLFF	TGTGCCAGCAGTGACAGACAGGCCATTAATGAAAAACTGTTTTTT
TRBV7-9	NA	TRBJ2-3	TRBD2	CASSITSGGDTDTQYF	TGTGCCAGCAGCATTACTAGCGGGGGGGACACAGATACGCAGTATTTT
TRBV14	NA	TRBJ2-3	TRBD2	CASSPGGRGSTDTQYF	TGTGCCAGCAGCCCTGGTGGGCGGGGGAGCACAGATACGCAGTATTTT
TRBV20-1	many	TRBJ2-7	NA	CSARAFSYEQYF	TGCAGTGCTAGGGCCTTCTCCTACGAGCAGTACTTC
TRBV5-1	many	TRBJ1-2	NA	CASSLTGGINGYTF	TGCGCCAGCAGCTTGACGGGGGGAATAAATGGCTACACCTTC
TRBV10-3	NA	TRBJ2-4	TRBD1	CAISGQTSGTGDTKNIQYF	TGTGCCATCAGTGGACAGACCTCCGGGACAGGGGATACCAAAAACATTCAGTACTTC
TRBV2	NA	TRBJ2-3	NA	CASHMDTQYF	TGTGCCAGCCACATGGATACGCAGTATTTT
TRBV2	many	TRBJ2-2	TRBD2	CASSERTSSTGELFF	TGTGCCAGCAGTGAGAGGACTAGCAGCACCGGGGAGCTGTTTTTT
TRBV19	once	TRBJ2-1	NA	CASSNLWDRSSYNEQSF	TGTGCCAGTAGTAACCTATGGGACCGAAGCTCCTACAATGAGCAGTCCTTC
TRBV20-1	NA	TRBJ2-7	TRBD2	CSALKPLAGDYEQYF	TGCAGTGCCCTGAAGCCACTAGCGGGGGACTACGAGCAGTACTTC
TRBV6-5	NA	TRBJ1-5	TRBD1	CASRTGNQPQHF	TGTGCCAGCAGGACAGGGAATCAGCCCCAGCATTTT
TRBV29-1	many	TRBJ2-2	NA	CSAKGLAGELFF	TGCAGCGCCAAAGGCCTCGCCGGGGAGCTGTTTTTT
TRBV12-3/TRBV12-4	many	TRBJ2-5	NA	CASSFRGSVTKETQYF	TGTGCCAGCAGTTTCCGGGGTAGCGTAACCAAAGAGACCCAGTACTTC
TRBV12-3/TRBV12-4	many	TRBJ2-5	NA	CASARGAGETQYF	TGTGCCAGCGCCCGGGGGGCGGGAGAGACCCAGTACTTC